The rows below give T cell receptor beta chains drawn from one sample of a study of shared clonotypes between healthy human individuals. The method was immunoSEQ multiplex PCR; TCRdb's version includes in-frame clones alone and lacks a portion of them. The sample lists roughly 1,000,000 clones; roughly 74% were seen once. Material for sequencing was memory CD4+ T cells from PBMCs. The receptors here all came from a man between 18 and 29 years old in good health. Some clones in this sample may be carry-over from other donors' samples. Both conserved end residues are part of each CDR3. The D gene is left open where the match is weak. Clone size is given for some rows only: seen once, a few or many times, or a class if the clone is expanded.

>TRBD2|NA|TRBJ2-1|TRBV11-2
CASSSLSGSSYNEQFF
TGTGCCAGCAGCAGTCTGAGCGGGAGTTCCTACAATGAGCAGTTCTTC
>TRBD2|NA|TRBJ2-1|TRBV28
CASSQTSGAYNEQFF
TGTGCCAGCAGCCAGACTAGCGGGGCCTACAATGAGCAGTTCTTC
>NA|NA|TRBJ1-2|TRBV28
CASTAENYGYTF
TGTGCCAGCACGGCCGAGAACTATGGCTACACCTTC
>TRBD1|NA|TRBJ1-4|TRBV5-1
CASSLGQGEEKLFF
TGCGCCAGCAGCCTCGGACAGGGGGAGGAAAAACTGTTTTTT
>NA|NA|TRBJ2-7|TRBV4-1
CASSQAGRDSRFYEQYF
TGCGCCAGCAGCCAGGCAGGGAGGGACAGTAGGTTCTACGAGCAGTACTTC
>NA|NA|TRBJ2-1|TRBV7-2
CASSLGNVEYNEQFF
TGTGCCAGCAGCTTAGGTAATGTCGAGTACAATGAGCAGTTCTTC
>NA|NA|TRBJ2-4|TRBV18
CASSPGGTGKNIQYF
TGTGCCAGCTCTCCCGGAGGGACGGGAAAAAACATTCAGTACTTC
>NA|NA|TRBJ1-1|TRBV4-3
CASSQEIGTEAFF
TGCGCCAGCAGCCAAGAAATCGGCACTGAAGCTTTCTTT
>NA|NA|TRBJ1-1|TRBV6-1
CAISRDAEAFF
TGTGCCATTTCCAGGGACGCTGAAGCTTTCTTT
>NA|NA|TRBJ1-1|TRBV11-3
CASSLMSNTEAFF
TGTGCCAGCAGCTTGATGAGCAACACTGAAGCTTTCTTT
>TRBD1|NA|TRBJ1-2|TRBV28
CASSRGQGYGYTF
TGTGCCAGCAGCCGGGGACAGGGATATGGCTACACCTTC
>TRBD2|NA|TRBJ2-3|TRBV10-3
CAISEPSGRVRDTQYF
TGTGCCATCAGTGAACCTAGCGGGAGGGTAAGGGATACGCAGTATTTT
>NA|NA|TRBJ2-5|TRBV27
CASSLDDPIRGTQYF
TGTGCCAGCAGTCTAGACGACCCCATCCGAGGGACCCAGTACTTC
>TRBD1|NA|TRBJ2-7|TRBV28
CASSFGTGSYEQYF
TGTGCCAGCAGTTTCGGGACAGGGTCCTACGAGCAGTACTTC
>TRBD1|NA|TRBJ2-7|TRBV19
CDPGQGDEQYF
TGCGACCCGGGACAGGGGGACGAGCAGTACTTC
>TRBD2|NA|TRBJ2-5|TRBV7-9
CASSPSLGAGGGETQYF
TGTGCCAGCAGCCCGAGTTTGGGTGCGGGCGGGGGAGAGACCCAGTACTTC
>TRBD1|NA|TRBJ2-3|TRBV5-1
CASTWVGTASTDTQYF
TGCGCCAGCACCTGGGTTGGGACAGCTAGCACAGATACGCAGTATTTT
>NA|NA|TRBJ2-7|TRBV28
CASRPPTTGYEQYF
TGTGCCAGCAGGCCCCCAACAACAGGTTACGAGCAGTACTTC
>NA|once|TRBJ2-2|TRBV9
CASHNMRQANTGELFF
TGTGCCAGTCATAACATGCGACAGGCTAACACCGGGGAGCTGTTTTTT
>TRBD1|NA|TRBJ1-2|TRBV7-2
CASSLGPPTGGVGYGYTF
TGTGCCAGCAGCTTAGGTCCTCCGACAGGGGGCGTGGGCTATGGCTACACCTTC
>NA|NA|TRBJ2-7|TRBV2
CASSVEARNYEQYF
TGTGCCAGCAGTGTCGAGGCCAGAAACTACGAGCAGTACTTC
>TRBD1|NA|TRBJ1-2|TRBV2
CASSPDRGNHYGYTF
TGTGCCAGCAGTCCGGACAGGGGAAACCACTATGGCTACACCTTC
>NA|once|TRBJ1-3|TRBV7-9
CASSSPRSGNTIYF
TGTGCCAGCAGCTCCCCCCGTTCCGGAAACACCATATATTTT
>NA|NA|TRBJ2-3|TRBV29-1
CSAGDGTSTDTQYF
TGCAGCGCTGGGGACGGAACTAGCACAGATACGCAGTATTTT
>NA|many|TRBJ2-7|TRBV11-2
CASSLGLMWGESYEQYF
TGTGCCAGCAGCCTGGGATTAATGTGGGGGGAATCCTACGAGCAGTACTTC
>NA|few|TRBJ2-5|TRBV15
CATSKQGRGETQYF
TGTGCCACCAGCAAACAGGGTCGTGGGGAGACCCAGTACTTC
>NA|NA|TRBJ1-2|TRBV7-9
CASSISTVNYGYTF
TGTGCCAGCAGCATCTCAACAGTCAACTATGGCTACACCTTC
>TRBD1|few|TRBJ1-1|TRBV7-2
CASSRPDRGSGTEAFF
TGTGCCAGCAGCCGTCCCGACAGGGGGAGTGGCACTGAAGCTTTCTTT
>NA|NA|TRBJ1-2|TRBV19
CASSIWPVYGYTF
TGTGCCAGTAGTATTTGGCCTGTCTATGGCTACACCTTC
>NA|few|TRBJ2-2|TRBV30
CAWSLQAGELFF
TGTGCCTGGAGTCTCCAGGCCGGGGAGCTGTTTTTT
>NA|many|TRBJ2-7|TRBV6-1
CASSEGPSGYEQYF
TGTGCCAGCAGTGAAGGCCCCTCGGGCTACGAGCAGTACTTC
>NA|NA|TRBJ2-5|TRBV28
CASSRTSRETQYF
TGTGCCAGCAGCAGAACTAGCCGGGAGACCCAGTACTTC
>TRBD1|NA|TRBJ2-7|TRBV28
CASNQAGTGGYYEQYF
TGTGCCAGCAATCAGGCCGGGACAGGGGGATACTACGAGCAGTACTTC
>TRBD1|NA|TRBJ1-2|TRBV7-8
CASSLEGGQGPYGYTF
TGTGCCAGCAGCTTAGAAGGGGGACAGGGACCATATGGCTACACCTTC
>NA|NA|TRBJ2-5|TRBV5-1
CASTLSGAAWGETQYF
TGCGCCAGCACGCTTTCCGGGGCCGCATGGGGGGAGACCCAGTACTTC
>TRBD2|NA|TRBJ2-1|TRBV28
CASSNLLGGRIHNEQFF
TGTGCCAGCAGCAACCTTTTAGGCGGGAGGATCCACAATGAGCAGTTCTTC
>NA|NA|TRBJ2-5|TRBV5-1
CASSSGRDQETQYF
TGCGCCAGCAGCTCAGGGCGAGACCAAGAGACCCAGTACTTC
>NA|NA|TRBJ2-4|TRBV21-1
CASSKARGDRGRADIQYF
TGTGCCAGCAGCAAAGCGCGGGGGGACAGGGGGCGAGCGGACATTCAGTACTTC
>NA|NA|TRBJ1-1|TRBV6-5
CASIRTHSRATEAFF
TGTGCCAGCATAAGGACCCATTCAAGGGCCACTGAAGCTTTCTTT
>NA|NA|TRBJ1-1|TRBV19
CASTFLPGTKNTEAFF
TGTGCCAGTACCTTCCTCCCCGGGACAAAGAACACTGAAGCTTTCTTT
>TRBD1|NA|TRBJ2-7|TRBV5-1
CASSLLGQGVSEQYF
TGCGCCAGCAGCTTGCTGGGACAGGGGGTGAGCGAGCAATACTTC
>NA|NA|TRBJ2-3|TRBV18
CASSSGQLGTTDTQYF
TGTGCCAGCTCATCGGGACAACTCGGCACCACAGATACGCAGTATTTT
>NA|NA|TRBJ2-3|TRBV5-1
CASSLGHGVSDTQYF
TGCGCCAGCAGCCTTGGCCACGGGGTTTCAGATACGCAGTATTTT
>NA|few|TRBJ2-2|TRBV7-7
CASSPGRAQAEELFF
TGTGCCAGCAGCCCGGGTCGGGCACAGGCTGAGGAGCTGTTTTTT
>NA|few|TRBJ1-5|TRBV6-5
CASSYSSWGLNQPQHF
TGTGCCAGCAGTTACTCGTCATGGGGCCTCAATCAGCCCCAGCATTTT
>TRBD2|NA|TRBJ2-3|TRBV5-4
CASSLRVSSGDTQYF
TGTGCCAGCAGCTTGCGAGTCTCTAGCGGAGATACGCAGTATTTT
>TRBD1|NA|TRBJ1-2|TRBV15
CATSRDQGAGGYTF
TGTGCCACCAGCAGAGATCAGGGGGCCGGTGGCTACACCTTC
>NA|NA|TRBJ2-7|TRBV5-6
CASSLRDSRQYF
TGTGCCAGCAGCCTACGGGATTCGAGGCAGTACTTC
>TRBD2|NA|TRBJ2-2|TRBV7-9
CASSLGGRDTGELFF
TGTGCCAGCAGCTTGGGAGGGCGCGACACCGGGGAGCTGTTTTTT
>NA|NA|TRBJ2-7|TRBV28
CASSSVHSYEQYF
TGTGCCAGCAGTTCGGTACATTCCTACGAGCAGTACTTC
>NA|NA|TRBJ2-6|TRBV7-8
CASSLGWGRSGANVLTF
TGTGCCAGCAGCTTAGGGTGGGGGCGCTCTGGGGCCAACGTCCTGACTTTC
>NA|NA|TRBJ2-5|TRBV5-4
CASNLWGGETQYF
TGTGCCAGCAACCTTTGGGGGGGCGAGACCCAGTACTTC
>NA|NA|TRBJ1-1|TRBV9
CASSVPPNRATEAFF
TGTGCCAGCAGCGTACCCCCAAACAGGGCCACTGAAGCTTTCTTT
>TRBD2|NA|TRBJ2-1|TRBV6-1
CASSEPGLPEGDEQFF
TGTGCCAGCAGTGAGCCGGGACTACCGGAGGGCGATGAGCAGTTCTTC
>NA|NA|TRBJ2-3|TRBV6-5
CASRRGLTDTQYF
TGTGCCAGCAGGCGGGGCCTCACAGATACGCAGTATTTT
>NA|NA|TRBJ2-2|TRBV14
CASSQDLTGVVTGELFF
TGTGCCAGCAGCCAAGATCTAACAGGCGTCGTCACCGGGGAGCTGTTTTTT
>NA|NA|TRBJ1-3|TRBV15
CATSRDLGQDGNTIYF
TGTGCCACCAGCAGAGATCTTGGGCAGGATGGAAACACCATATATTTT
>NA|NA|TRBJ1-2|TRBV6-6
CASSSLVSGYTF
TGTGCCAGCAGTTCCCTCGTCTCCGGCTACACCTTC
>TRBD2|NA|TRBJ2-1|TRBV19
CASSYRLAGVNEQFF
TGTGCCAGTAGTTATAGACTAGCGGGAGTGAATGAGCAGTTCTTC